These 21 T cell receptor beta chains share one sample of origin, sequenced in a study of post-analysis software for immune sequencing data. Whole-study results and caveats: The five TRBV segments detected at higher frequency in patients than in controls included TRBV5-6, TRBV5-1 and TRBV20-1.

Prepared libraries of TCR beta cDNA carried unique molecular identifiers. Using its own MiXCR run on the PCR reads, TCRdb lists one record per CDR3 protein. This sample carries roughly 410,000 distinct CDR3 sequences, roughly 30% of them seen once, and the ten largest clones take roughly an eighth. For these receptors, no antigen is known. The sequenced sample was blood. These receptors originate from a girl aged 10 to 17 with multiple sclerosis.

V usage is TRBV2 and J usage is TRBJ2-5, with D tentatively TRBD2 (6 bases). V lost 8 bases, J lost 4 bases, and 17 bases lay in between. There are 14 residues in the CDR3. The V gene's germline CDR1 is SNHLY and CDR2 FYNNEI. The CDR3 sequence: CASSWALEGETQYF. The CDR3 DNA follows: TGTGCCAGCTCGTGGGCATTGGAGGGAGAGACCCAGTACTTC.

This rearrangement joins TRBV24-1 to TRBJ1-1, with 9 bases lining up with TRBD1. Germline trimming cut 2 bases from V and 5 bases from J; bases unmatched to any gene: 8. CDR1 and CDR2 from the germline V gene are KGHDR and SFDVKD. The CDR3 contains 16 residues. The CDR3 is CATSDSRGQGGTEAFF. In nucleotides, the CDR3 is TGTGCCACCAGTGATTCTCGGGGACAGGGAGGGACTGAAGCTTTCTTT.

The V and J genes are TRBV10-3 and TRBJ2-5, with D perhaps TRBD1 or TRBD2 (7 bases each). This CDR3 is built from 15 residues. Germline lookup yields CDR1 ENHRY and CDR2 SYGVKD. Trimming removed 9 bases at V and 4 bases at J, with 21 bases between. The CDR3 bases are TGTGCCATTACCGGGACAGTCGGGGGGATAGAGACCCAGTACTTC. Residues: CAITGTVGGIETQYF.

This clonotype came up a few times. The V gene is TRBV10-3, the J gene TRBJ2-5; 7 bases are a match to TRBD1. The CDR3 contains 15 residues. The germline CDR1 and CDR2 sequences are ENHRY and SYGVKD. The junction had 7 bases not matched to a gene; V was cut back by 4 bases and J by 2 bases. The CDR3 reads CAISGGTENQETQYF. CDR3 nucleotide sequence: TGTGCCATCAGTGGGGGGACAGAGAATCAAGAGACCCAGTACTTC.

The chain links TRBV4-1 to TRBJ1-2; D is possibly TRBD1 (5 bases). The CDR3 has 14 amino acids. Trimming left V 6 bases short and J 7 bases short, with 18 bases between. Germline CDR1 is MGHRA and CDR2 is YSYEKL. CDR3 sequence: CASRGPGRAVGYTF. The CDR3 DNA sequence: TGCGCCAGCAGGGGGCCGGGAAGAGCGGTTGGCTACACCTTC.

This clonotype was observed a few times. The chain recombines TRBV6-5 with TRBJ2-3; TRBD2 is a possible D gene (6 bases). The germline gives CDR1 MNHEY, CDR2 SVGAGI. Deletions cut 11 bases from V and 2 bases from J, with 11 bases between. The CDR3 is made up of 12 amino acids. CDR3 sequence (DNA): TGTGCCTCGGGGACTTTCACAGATACGCAGTATTTT. Its protein product is CASGTFTDTQYF.

This clonotype was observed a handful of times. The chain uses TRBV11-2 and TRBJ2-1; tentatively, D is TRBD2 (6 bases). Deletions cut 7 bases from V and 0 bases from J, with 22 bases between. The germline V gene encodes CDR1 SGHAT and CDR2 FQNNGV. The CDR3 has 18 amino acids. For the CDR3, the DNA is TGTGCCAGCACCCAATTTAGAGGTGGAGGGAGCTCCTACAATGAGCAGTTCTTC. Its protein is CASTQFRGGGSSYNEQFF. The whole variable domain, remainder taken from reference TRBV11-2 and TRBJ2-1, is EAGVAQSPRYKIIEKRQSVAFWCNPISGHATLYWYQQILGQGPKLLIQFQNNGVVDDSQLPKDRFSAERLKGVDSTLKIQPAKLEDSAVYLCASTQFRGGGSSYNEQFFGPGTRLTVL.

This clonotype showed up just a few times. The rearrangement uses TRBV10-3 and TRBJ2-5; 8 nucleotides align to TRBD2. Germline CDR1 is ENHRY and CDR2 is SYGVKD. Germline trimming cut 4 bases from V and 11 bases from J; bases unmatched to any gene: 12. CDR3 length equals 14 residues. CDR3 sequence (DNA): TGTGCCATCAGTGGGGAGACTAGCGACACCCGGCAGTACTTC. Protein: CAISGETSDTRQYF.

The rearrangement joins TRBV25-1 to TRBJ1-2, with D perhaps TRBD1 (5 bases). V gave up 4 bases and J gave up 7 bases, with 22 bases separating them. This CDR3 contains 16 residues. Germline loops: CDR1 MGHDK, CDR2 SYGVNS. DNA for the CDR3: TGTGCCAGCAGTGGGGGGGGGTTTGTCGCATCAAGTGGCTACACCTTC. Translating it yields CASSGGGFVASSGYTF.

Only a few counts were recorded for this clonotype. The CDR3 bases are TGTGCCAGCAGCACCCGGGACAGGGGACACAATGAGCAGTTCTTC. It yields the protein CASSTRDRGHNEQFF. The chain is built from TRBV7-2 and TRBJ2-1; 10 bases line up with TRBD1. The CDR3 length is 15 residues. After removal of 5 bases from V and 5 bases from J, the junction contained 6 bases not matched to a gene. Germline V gene sequence: CDR1 SGHTA, CDR2 FQGNSA.

This clonotype has more than one count but fewer than ten. The chain couples TRBV7-9 to TRBJ2-3; maybe TRBD1 (5 bases). The CDR3 covers 16 residues. V gave up 7 bases and J gave up 6 bases, with 23 bases separating them. Germline CDR1 SEHNR, CDR2 FQNEAQ (reference sequence). The DNA for the CDR3 is TGTGCCAGCACCCATCAGGGTGGGGCGGTATTGGATACGCAGTATTTT. This translates into CASTHQGGAVLDTQYF.

This clonotype has just a few counts. The chain joins TRBV12-3 or TRBV12-4 to TRBJ1-2; D perhaps matches TRBD1 (5 bases). Trimming removed 7 bases at V and 4 bases at J, with 16 bases between. The CDR3 runs 14 residues. The CDR3 sequence is CASTHRDGIYGYTF. The CDR3 DNA is TGTGCCAGCACTCACCGGGACGGCATCTATGGCTACACCTTC.

V is TRBV12-3 or TRBV12-4 and J is TRBJ2-3; D is tentatively TRBD1 or TRBD2 (6 bases each). The V end lost 6 bases, the J end lost 0 bases, and 13 bases lay between the germline ends. The CDR3 length is 15 residues. CDR3: CASSRVGGSTDTQYF. Written as DNA, the CDR3 is TGTGCCAGCAGCCGCGTCGGGGGCAGCACAGATACGCAGTATTTT.

In nucleotides, the CDR3 is TGCGCCAGCAGCCTAGGCCTAGCGGGGATTACTATGGGCATCAATGAGCAGTTCTTC. As protein: CASSLGLAGITMGINEQFF. The chain joins TRBV4-1 to TRBJ2-1; 9 bases fit TRBD2. From germline, CDR1 is MGHRA and CDR2 YSYEKL. CDR3 length equals 19 residues. V trimming: 4 bases; J trimming: 6 bases; junction bases outside the gene matches: 19.

The rearrangement uses TRBV6-2 or TRBV6-3 and TRBJ1-2; D possibly corresponds to TRBD1 (6 bases). Looked up from germline, CDR1 is MNHEY and CDR2 is SVGEGT. The CDR3 loop spans 13 amino acids. V was trimmed by 7 bases and J by 8 bases, leaving 17 bases between them. CDR3 protein: CASTPDRLGGYTF. Here the CDR3 DNA reads TGTGCCAGCACCCCAGACAGGCTCGGCGGCTACACCTTC.

The chain uses TRBV7-9 and TRBJ1-3; tentative D call: TRBD1 (5 bases). The CDR3 loop spans 16 amino acids. CDR1 and CDR2 (germline): SEHNR, FQNEAQ (reference sequence). V lost 3 bases to trimming and J lost 3 bases, with 15 bases between them. The CDR3 region has the DNA TGTGCCAGCAGCTTCAATAGAGGGGCGCGTGGAAACACCATATATTTT. Its translation: CASSFNRGARGNTIYF.

This clonotype occurred a few times. The chain uses TRBV6-5 and TRBJ2-1; TRBD2 agrees at 10 bases. CDR3 length equals 13 residues. CDR1 and CDR2 (germline): MNHEY, SVGAGI. J lost 9 bases, V lost 7 bases, and 6 bases had no gene match. CDR3 sequence (DNA): TGTGCCAGCAAGATAGCGGGGGGTTTTGAGCAGTTCTTC. Protein: CASKIAGGFEQFF.

The chain links TRBV6-2 or TRBV6-3 to TRBJ2-3; 7 nucleotides agree with TRBD1. CDR3 length: 14 amino acids. Germline values: CDR1 MNHEY, CDR2 SVGEGT. With 10 bases clipped from V and 4 bases from J, the junction kept 11 bases outside the gene matches. The CDR3: CAIRTQGDADTQYF. CDR3 coding DNA: TGTGCCATCCGGACCCAGGGGGACGCAGATACGCAGTATTTT.

This chain connects TRBV20-1 to TRBJ2-3; 12 nucleotides line up with TRBD2. Germline trimming cut 6 bases from V and 2 bases from J; bases unmatched to any gene: 3. The CDR3 spans 14 residues. Germline-derived CDR1 and CDR2 are DFQATT and SNEGSKA (reference sequence). This CDR3 reads CSARLAGVTDTQYF. The CDR3, as DNA: TGCAGTGCCCGACTAGCGGGGGTCACAGATACGCAGTATTTT.

For the CDR3, the DNA is TGTGCCAGCAGCCTATACGGAGCGGGGGGCACAGATACGCAGTATTTT. Its protein is CASSLYGAGGTDTQYF. The chain couples TRBV28 to TRBJ2-3; 8 nucleotides match TRBD2. Unmatched junction bases numbered 9, after V lost 6 bases and J lost 1 base. The CDR3 consists of 16 residues. Germline V lookup: CDR1 MDHEN, CDR2 SYDVKM. Complete variable domain (other parts from reference TRBV28 and TRBJ2-3): DVKVTQSSRYLVKRTGEKVFLECVQDMDHENMFWYRQDPGLGLRLIYFSYDVKMKEKGDIPEGYSVSREKKERFSLILESASTNQTSMYLCASSLYGAGGTDTQYFGPGTRLTVL.

The chain couples TRBV4-1 to TRBJ1-5; 7 bases map to TRBD1. The CDR3 covers 14 residues. Germline-derived CDR1 and CDR2 are MGHRA and YSYEKL. V gave up 0 bases and J gave up 11 bases; unmatched junction bases: 7. The CDR3 protein is CASSQEGTALAQHF. CDR3 in DNA: TGCGCCAGCAGCCAAGAGGGGACAGCCCTCGCCCAGCATTTT.